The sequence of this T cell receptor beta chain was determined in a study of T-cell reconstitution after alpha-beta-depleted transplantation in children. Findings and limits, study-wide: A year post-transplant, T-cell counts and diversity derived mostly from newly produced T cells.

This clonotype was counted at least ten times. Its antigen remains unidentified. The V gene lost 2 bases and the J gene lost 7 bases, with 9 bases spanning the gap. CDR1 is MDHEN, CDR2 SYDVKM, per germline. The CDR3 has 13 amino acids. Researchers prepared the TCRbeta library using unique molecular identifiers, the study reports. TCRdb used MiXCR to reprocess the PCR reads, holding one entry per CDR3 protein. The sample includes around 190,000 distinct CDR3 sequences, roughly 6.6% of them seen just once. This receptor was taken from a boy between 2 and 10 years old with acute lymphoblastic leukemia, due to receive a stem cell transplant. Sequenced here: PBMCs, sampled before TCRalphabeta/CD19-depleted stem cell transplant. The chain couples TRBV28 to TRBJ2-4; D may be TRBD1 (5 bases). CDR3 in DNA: TGTGCCAGCAGTTTAGTTCCAGGGAACATTCAGTACTTC. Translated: CASSLVPGNIQYF.